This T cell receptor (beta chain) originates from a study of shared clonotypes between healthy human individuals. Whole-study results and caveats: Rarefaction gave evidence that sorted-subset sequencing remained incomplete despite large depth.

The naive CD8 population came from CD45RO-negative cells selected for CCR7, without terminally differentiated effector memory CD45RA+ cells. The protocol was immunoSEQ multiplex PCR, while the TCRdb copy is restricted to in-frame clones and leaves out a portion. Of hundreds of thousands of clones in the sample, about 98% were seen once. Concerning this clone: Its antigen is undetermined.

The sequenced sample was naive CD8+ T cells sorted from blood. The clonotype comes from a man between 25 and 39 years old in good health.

The CDR3 spells CASSSGLANNEQFF. The DNA of the CDR3 is TGTGCCAGCAGTTCGGGACTAGCTAACAATGAGCAGTTCTTC. The V call is TRBV28, the J call TRBJ2-1; 9 positions match TRBD2. The CDR3 has 14 residues. The junction had 3 bases not matched to a gene; V was cut back by 4 bases and J by 5 bases. Per the germline V gene, CDR1 is MDHEN and CDR2 is SYDVKM. The full variable domain, rest sourced from reference TRBV28 and TRBJ2-1, is DVKVTQSSRYLVKRTGEKVFLECVQDMDHENMFWYRQDPGLGLRLIYFSYDVKMKEKGDIPEGYSVSREKKERFSLILESASTNQTSMYLCASSSGLANNEQFFGPGTRLTVL.